These 10 T cell receptor beta chains were all obtained from the same sample, sequenced in a study of OX40 agonist ivuxolimab in advanced cancers. Some clones are missing from TCRdb's copy, which holds only in-frame ones; the method was immunoSEQ multiplex PCR. The top ten clones hold about 30% of a sample with some 30,000 clones, roughly 89% of them seen once. Specimen: CD4+ or CD8+ T cells sorted from blood, collected in a trial of the OX40 agonist ivuxolimab. The receptors originated from an adult with an advanced solid tumor such as melanoma, head and neck, liver or kidney cancer.

The chain is built from TRBV5-4 and TRBJ2-7, with 7 bases matching TRBD2. The CDR3 extends over 14 amino acids. The V gene's germline CDR1 is SGHNT and CDR2 YYREEE (reference sequence). V lost 6 bases, J lost 3 bases, and 9 bases stayed unmatched. The CDR3 bases are TGTGCCAGCAAACGGCGGGCTAGCGGCTACGAGCAGTACTTC. This sequence encodes CASKRRASGYEQYF.

The CDR3 coding sequence is TGTGCCACCAGCAGAGCCCGGGGACGGTTGAACACTGAAGCTTTCTTT. Its protein product is CATSRARGRLNTEAFF. The chain joins TRBV15 to TRBJ1-1, with D maybe TRBD1 (5 bases). The V end lost 1 base, the J end lost 0 bases, and 12 bases lay between the germline ends. CDR1 and CDR2 from the germline V gene are LNHNV and YYDKDF (reference sequence). The CDR3 contains 16 residues.

This clone was recorded only once. This chain's CDR3 is CASSESAGQGISPLHF. The CDR3 region has the DNA TGTGCCAGCAGTGAATCCGCGGGACAGGGGATTTCACCCCTCCACTTT. The rearrangement links TRBV25-1 to TRBJ1-6, with 10 nucleotides matching TRBD1. CDR3 length: 16 residues. Trimming at V came to 1 base and at J to 9 bases, leaving 6 bases not matched to a gene. CDR1 is MGHDK and CDR2 is SYGVNS in the germline V gene.

With respect to this clone: Other DNA variants within this sample encode the same CDR3. This CDR3 reads CASSESGTEAFF. As DNA, the CDR3 is TGCGCCAGCAGTGAGTCCGGGACTGAAGCTTTCTTT. V usage is TRBV10-1 and J usage is TRBJ1-1; D is unclear. Germline loops: CDR1 WNHNN, CDR2 SYGVQD (reference sequence). This CDR3 is 12 amino acids long. Trimming took 0 bases from V and 5 from J, leaving 4 bases between them.

This clone was seen a single time. The V gene is TRBV15, the J gene TRBJ2-5; either TRBD1 or TRBD2 may fit D (6 bases each). The CDR3 is 18 residues long. Germline V gene data show CDR1 as LNHNV and CDR2 as YYDKDF (reference sequence). Trimming left V 3 bases short and J 1 base short, with 21 bases between. The CDR3, as DNA: TGTGCCACCAGCAGCGGGACTTCAATCGGGGGCTTCCAAGAGACCCAGTACTTC. It is translated as CATSSGTSIGGFQETQYF.

The chain couples TRBV7-6 to TRBJ2-1; 7 positions agree with TRBD1. From germline, CDR1 is SGHVS and CDR2 FNYEAQ. V was clipped by 7 bases and J by 4 bases; unmatched bases: 7. The CDR3 is 14 residues long. Here the CDR3 DNA reads TGTGCCAGCAACCCACAGGGGCCTTACAATGAGCAGTTCTTC. Amino acid sequence: CASNPQGPYNEQFF. Looking up the rest from reference TRBV7-6 and TRBJ2-1 gives the full variable domain: GAGVSQSPRYKVTKRGQDVALRCDPISGHVSLYWYRQALGQGPEFLTYFNYEAQQDKSGLPNDRFSAERPEGSISTLTIQRTEQRDSAMYRCASNPQGPYNEQFFGPGTRLTVL.

This chain joins TRBV10-3 and TRBJ1-6, with 9 bases fitting TRBD1. This CDR3 has 16 amino acids. The junction had 9 bases not matched to a gene; V was cut back by 2 bases and J by 10 bases. Germline V gives CDR1 ENHRY, CDR2 SYGVKD. CDR3 nucleotide sequence: TGTGCCATCAGTGAGGATGGGGGGACAGGGACCTCACCCCTCCACTTT. Encoded protein: CAISEDGGTGTSPLHF.

The CDR3 here is CASSLAPGDQPQHF. The DNA of the CDR3 is TGCGCCAGCAGCTTGGCGCCAGGGGATCAGCCCCAGCATTTT. V is TRBV5-1 and J is TRBJ1-5, with D possibly TRBD1 on 6 matching bases. With 0 bases removed from V and 5 bases from J, the gap between germline ends came to 9 bases. Germline V gene lookup returns CDR1 SGHRS and CDR2 YFSETQ. The CDR3 extends over 14 amino acids.

The rearrangement links TRBV5-1 to TRBJ2-1; D perhaps matches TRBD2 (6 bases). The CDR3 contains 14 residues. Germline V gene data show CDR1 as SGHRS and CDR2 as YFSETQ. Trimming removed 7 bases from V and 1 base from J, with 12 bases in between. CDR3 coding DNA: TGCGCCAGCTGGGAGGACTGGTCCTACAATGAGCAGTTCTTC. This codes for CASWEDWSYNEQFF.

This chain links TRBV21-1 with TRBJ1-1; TRBD1, the D gene given by the table, was not confirmed from the DNA. TRBV21-1 is a pseudogene. There are 17 residues in the CDR3. CDR3 residues: CASSKGVRDRDNTEAFF. The CDR3 DNA sequence: TGTGCCAGCAGCAAAGGGGTGAGGGACAGGGATAACACTGAAGCTTTCTTT.